This note documents a single T cell receptor (beta chain) sequence. Its target is unknown. It was with 60 Vbeta and 13 Jbeta primers that the PCR ran. Profiled with immunoSEQ multiplex PCR; TCRdb holds only in-frame clones, not every one. The sample has roughly 160,000 clones, about 80% seen once; the top ten hold approximately 2.3%. The V end lost 2 bases, the J end lost 4 bases, and 9 bases lay between the germline ends. The CDR3 totals 13 residues. Germline V gene data show CDR1 as SGHDT and CDR2 as YYEEEE. This entry is derived from a study of cytomegalovirus exposure and HLA in healthy donors. Study-wide points: Sequencing depth roughly uniform across donors was assumed in presence/absence analyses. The study carried out a later analysis of TCR beta sequences. It associated some 18,000 of them with specific HLA alleles at a false discovery rate of 0.05. A later examination showed that TCR association rates differed by HLA locus, with DRB1 most and HLA-C fewest. Highly shared sequence variants in one cluster were likely a sequencing artifact.

The chain joins TRBV5-6 to TRBJ1-1; D is perhaps TRBD1 (6 bases). Sequencing was performed on PBMCs. The receptor's source is a man aged 45 to 65 in good health and CMV-seropositive. The DNA of the CDR3 is TGTGCCAGCAGCTTTTTACAGGGCACTGAAGCTTTCTTT. Its translation: CASSFLQGTEAFF.